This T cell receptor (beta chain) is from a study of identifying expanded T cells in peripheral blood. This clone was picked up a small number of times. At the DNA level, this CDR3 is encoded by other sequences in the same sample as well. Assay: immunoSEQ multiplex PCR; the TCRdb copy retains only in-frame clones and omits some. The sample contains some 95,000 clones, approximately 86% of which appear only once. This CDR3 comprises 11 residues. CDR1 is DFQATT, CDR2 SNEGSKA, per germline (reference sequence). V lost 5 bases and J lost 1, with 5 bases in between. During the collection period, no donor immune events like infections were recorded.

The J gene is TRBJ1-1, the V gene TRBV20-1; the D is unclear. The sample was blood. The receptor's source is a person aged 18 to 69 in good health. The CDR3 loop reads CSASRNTEAFF. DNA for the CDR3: TGCAGTGCTTCAAGGAACACTGAAGCTTTCTTT.